The sequence of this T cell receptor beta chain was determined in a study of immune reconstitution after stem cell transplant in scleroderma. TCRdb ran MiXCR on the RT-PCR reads and lists one entry per CDR3 protein. This sample has 2,000 to 2,500 distinct CDR3 sequences, with around 7.4% found just once. CDR3 size: 15 residues. The V gene lost 3 bases and the J gene lost 6 bases, with 15 bases spanning the gap. Germline V CDR1 and CDR2: MDHEN, SYDVKM. This clonotype was counted between two and nine times. This sequence originates from a male donor with systemic sclerosis. Sampling was carried out before or after autologous hematopoietic stem cell transplantation (not recorded which). The chain couples TRBV28 to TRBJ1-5, with a tentative D call TRBD1 (6 bases). The CDR3 protein is CASSFKGGWSQPQHF. The CDR3 nucleotides are TGTGCCAGCAGTTTTAAGGGGGGCTGGAGTCAGCCCCAGCATTTT.